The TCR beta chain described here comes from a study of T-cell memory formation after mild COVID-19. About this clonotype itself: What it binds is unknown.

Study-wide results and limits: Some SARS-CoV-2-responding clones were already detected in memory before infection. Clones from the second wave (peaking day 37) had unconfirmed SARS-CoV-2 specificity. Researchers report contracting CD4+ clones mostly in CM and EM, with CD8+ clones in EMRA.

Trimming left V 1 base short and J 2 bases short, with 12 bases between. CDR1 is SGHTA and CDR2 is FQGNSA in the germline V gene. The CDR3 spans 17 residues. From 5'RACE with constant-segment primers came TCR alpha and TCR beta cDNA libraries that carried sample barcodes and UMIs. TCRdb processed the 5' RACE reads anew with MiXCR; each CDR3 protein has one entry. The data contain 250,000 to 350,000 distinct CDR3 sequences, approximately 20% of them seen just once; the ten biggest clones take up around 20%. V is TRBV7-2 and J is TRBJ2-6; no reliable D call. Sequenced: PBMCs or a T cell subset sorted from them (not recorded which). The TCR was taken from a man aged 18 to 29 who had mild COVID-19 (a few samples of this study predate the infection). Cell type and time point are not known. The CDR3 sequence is CASSLGAFHPGANVLTF. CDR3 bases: TGTGCCAGCAGCTTAGGGGCATTCCATCCTGGGGCCAACGTCCTGACTTTC.